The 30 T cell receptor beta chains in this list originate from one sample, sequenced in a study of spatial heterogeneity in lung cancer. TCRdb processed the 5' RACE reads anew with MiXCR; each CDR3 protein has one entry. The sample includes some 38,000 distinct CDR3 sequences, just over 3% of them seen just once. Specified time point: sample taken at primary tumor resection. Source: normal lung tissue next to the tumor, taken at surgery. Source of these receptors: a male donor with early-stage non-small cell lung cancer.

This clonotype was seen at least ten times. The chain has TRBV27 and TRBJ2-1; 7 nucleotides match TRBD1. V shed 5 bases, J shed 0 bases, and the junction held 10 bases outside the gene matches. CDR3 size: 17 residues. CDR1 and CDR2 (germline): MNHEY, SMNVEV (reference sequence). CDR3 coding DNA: TGTGCCAGCAGTCTCCGGGACAGCCTCGCCTCCTACAATGAGCAGTTCTTC. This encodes CASSLRDSLASYNEQFF.

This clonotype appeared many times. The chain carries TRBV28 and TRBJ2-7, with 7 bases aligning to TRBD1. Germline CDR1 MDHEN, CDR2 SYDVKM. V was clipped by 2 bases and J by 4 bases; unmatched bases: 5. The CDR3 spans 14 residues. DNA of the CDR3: TGTGCCAGCAGTTTAAGGGGACAGCCATACGAGCAGTACTTC. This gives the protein CASSLRGQPYEQYF.

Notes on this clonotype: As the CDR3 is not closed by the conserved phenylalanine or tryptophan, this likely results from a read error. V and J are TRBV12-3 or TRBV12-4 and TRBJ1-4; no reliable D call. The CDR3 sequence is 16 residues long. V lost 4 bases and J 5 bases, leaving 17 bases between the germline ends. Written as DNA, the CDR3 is TGTGCCAGCAGTTCCGGACGGGGAAGCTTAAATGAAAAACTGTTTATT. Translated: CASSSGRGSLNEKLFI.

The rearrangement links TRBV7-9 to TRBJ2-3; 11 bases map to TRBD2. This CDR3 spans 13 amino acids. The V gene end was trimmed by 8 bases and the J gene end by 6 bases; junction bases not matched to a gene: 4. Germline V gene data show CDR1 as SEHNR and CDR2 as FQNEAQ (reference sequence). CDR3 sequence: CASLAGGGDTQYF. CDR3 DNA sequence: TGTGCCAGCCTAGCGGGAGGCGGGGATACGCAGTATTTT. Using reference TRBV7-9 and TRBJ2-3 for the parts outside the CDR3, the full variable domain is DTGVSQNPRHKITKRGQNVTFRCDPISEHNRLYWYRQTLGQGPEFLTYFQNEAQLEKSRLLSDRFSAERPKGSFSTLEIQRTEQGDSAMYLCASLAGGGDTQYFGPGTRLTVL.

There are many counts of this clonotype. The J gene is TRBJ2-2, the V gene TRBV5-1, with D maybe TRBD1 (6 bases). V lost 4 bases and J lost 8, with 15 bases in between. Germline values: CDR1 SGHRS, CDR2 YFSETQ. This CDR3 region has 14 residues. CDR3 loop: CASSPQQGQGELFF. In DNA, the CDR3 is TGCGCCAGCAGCCCCCAACAGGGCCAGGGGGAGCTGTTTTTT.

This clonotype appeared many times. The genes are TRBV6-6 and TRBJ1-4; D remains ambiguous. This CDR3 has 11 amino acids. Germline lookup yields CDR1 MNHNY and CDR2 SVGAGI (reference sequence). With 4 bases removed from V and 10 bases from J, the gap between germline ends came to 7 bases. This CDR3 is CASSFQLKLFF. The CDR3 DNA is TGTGCCAGCAGTTTTCAGTTAAAACTGTTTTTT.

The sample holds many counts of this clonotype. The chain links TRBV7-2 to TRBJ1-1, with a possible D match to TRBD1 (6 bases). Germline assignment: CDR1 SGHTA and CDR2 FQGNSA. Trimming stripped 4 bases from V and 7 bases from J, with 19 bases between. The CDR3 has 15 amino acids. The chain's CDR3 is CASSSWGGQRSEAFF. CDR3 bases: TGTGCCAGCAGCTCATGGGGGGGCCAGCGGAGTGAAGCTTTCTTT. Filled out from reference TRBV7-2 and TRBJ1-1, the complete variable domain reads GAGVSQSPSNKVTEKGKDVELRCDPISGHTALYWYRQSLGQGLEFLIYFQGNSAPDKSGLPSDRFSAERTGGSVSTLTIQRTQQEDSAVYLCASSSWGGQRSEAFFGQGTRLTVV.

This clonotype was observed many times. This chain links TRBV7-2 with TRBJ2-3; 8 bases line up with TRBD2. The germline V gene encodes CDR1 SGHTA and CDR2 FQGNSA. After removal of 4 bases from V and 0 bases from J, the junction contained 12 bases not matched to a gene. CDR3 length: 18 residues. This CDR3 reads CASSSRGDSGASTDTQYF. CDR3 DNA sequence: TGTGCCAGCAGCTCGAGGGGGGATAGCGGGGCTAGCACAGATACGCAGTATTTT.

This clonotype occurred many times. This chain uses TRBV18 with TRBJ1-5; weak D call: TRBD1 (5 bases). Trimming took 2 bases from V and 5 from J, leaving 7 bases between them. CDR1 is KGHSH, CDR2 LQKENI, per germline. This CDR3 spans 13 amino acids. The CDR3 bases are TGTGCCAGCTCACCAGGGGGGGATCAGCCCCAGCATTTT. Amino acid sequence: CASSPGGDQPQHF.

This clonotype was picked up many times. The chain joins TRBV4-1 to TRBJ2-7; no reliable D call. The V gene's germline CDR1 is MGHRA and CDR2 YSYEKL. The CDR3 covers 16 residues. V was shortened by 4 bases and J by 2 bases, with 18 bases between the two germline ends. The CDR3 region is CASSLTGPGGPYEQYF. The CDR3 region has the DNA TGCGCCAGCAGCCTAACCGGTCCGGGCGGACCCTACGAGCAGTACTTC.

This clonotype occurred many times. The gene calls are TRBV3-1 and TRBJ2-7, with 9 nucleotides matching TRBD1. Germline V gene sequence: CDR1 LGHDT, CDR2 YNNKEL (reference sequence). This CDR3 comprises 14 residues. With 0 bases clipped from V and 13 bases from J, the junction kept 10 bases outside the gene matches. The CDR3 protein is CASSQEGTGRLHYF. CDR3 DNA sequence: TGTGCCAGCAGCCAAGAGGGGACAGGGCGTCTTCACTACTTC.

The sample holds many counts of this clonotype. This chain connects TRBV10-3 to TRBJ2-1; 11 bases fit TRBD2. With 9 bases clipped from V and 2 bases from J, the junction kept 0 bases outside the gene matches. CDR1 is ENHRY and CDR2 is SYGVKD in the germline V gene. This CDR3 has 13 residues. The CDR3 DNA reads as TGTGCCATGACTAGCGGGACCTACAATGAGCAGTTCTTC. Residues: CAMTSGTYNEQFF.

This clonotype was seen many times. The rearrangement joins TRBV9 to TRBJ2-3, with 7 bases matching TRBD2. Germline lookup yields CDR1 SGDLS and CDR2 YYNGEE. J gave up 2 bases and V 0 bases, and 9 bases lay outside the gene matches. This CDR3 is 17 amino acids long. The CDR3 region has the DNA TGTGCCAGCAGCGTAGATTGGGCGGCGGGGGTCACAGATACGCAGTATTTT. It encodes CASSVDWAAGVTDTQYF.

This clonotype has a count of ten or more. CDR3 nucleotide sequence: TGTGCCAGCAGCAAAGGGGGCAATGAGCAGTTCTTC. This gives the protein CASSKGGNEQFF. The chain links TRBV3-1 to TRBJ2-1; maybe TRBD1 (6 bases). The length of the CDR3 is 12 residues. The germline V gene has CDR1 LGHDT and CDR2 YNNKEL (reference sequence). The V end was cut by 5 bases, the J end by 6 bases, with 8 bases between.

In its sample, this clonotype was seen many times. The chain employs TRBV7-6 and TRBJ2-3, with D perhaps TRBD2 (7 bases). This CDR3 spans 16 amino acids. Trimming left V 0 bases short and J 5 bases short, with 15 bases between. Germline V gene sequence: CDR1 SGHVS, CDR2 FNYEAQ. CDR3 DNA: TGTGCCAGCAGCTTAGCGCGGGGGCAGGGGAGAGATACGCAGTATTTT. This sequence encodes CASSLARGQGRDTQYF.

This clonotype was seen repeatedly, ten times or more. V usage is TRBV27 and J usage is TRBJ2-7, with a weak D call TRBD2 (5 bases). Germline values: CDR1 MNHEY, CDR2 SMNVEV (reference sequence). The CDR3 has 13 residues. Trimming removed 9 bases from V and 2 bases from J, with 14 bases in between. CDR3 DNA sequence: TGTGCCAGAGGACTTCTCCCTCCCTACGAGCAGTACTTC. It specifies CARGLLPPYEQYF.

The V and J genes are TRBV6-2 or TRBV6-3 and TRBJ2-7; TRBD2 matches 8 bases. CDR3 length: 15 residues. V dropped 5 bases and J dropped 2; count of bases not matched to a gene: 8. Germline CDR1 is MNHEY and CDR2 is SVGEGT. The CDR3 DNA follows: TGTGCCAGCAGTCCTATAGCGGGACGGGCCTACGAGCAGTACTTC. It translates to CASSPIAGRAYEQYF.

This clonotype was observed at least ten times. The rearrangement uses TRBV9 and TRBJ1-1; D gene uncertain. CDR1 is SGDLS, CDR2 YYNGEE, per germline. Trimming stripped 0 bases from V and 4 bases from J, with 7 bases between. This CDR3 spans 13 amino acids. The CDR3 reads CASSVAVSTEAFF. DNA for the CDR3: TGTGCCAGCAGCGTAGCTGTAAGCACTGAAGCTTTCTTT.

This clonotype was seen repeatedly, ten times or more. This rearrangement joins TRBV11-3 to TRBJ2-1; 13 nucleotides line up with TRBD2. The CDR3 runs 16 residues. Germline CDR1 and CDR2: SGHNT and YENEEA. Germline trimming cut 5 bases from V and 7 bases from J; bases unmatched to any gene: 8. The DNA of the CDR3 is TGTGCCAGCAGCAATCAACTAGCGGGGGGGCTTAATGAGCAGTTCTTC. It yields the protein CASSNQLAGGLNEQFF.

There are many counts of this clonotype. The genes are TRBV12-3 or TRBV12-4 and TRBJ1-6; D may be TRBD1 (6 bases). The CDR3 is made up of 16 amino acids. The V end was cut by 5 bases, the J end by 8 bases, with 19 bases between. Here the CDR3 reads CASSRQAGGGDSPLHF. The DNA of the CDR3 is TGTGCCAGCAGTCGACAAGCGGGGGGCGGAGATTCACCCCTCCACTTT.

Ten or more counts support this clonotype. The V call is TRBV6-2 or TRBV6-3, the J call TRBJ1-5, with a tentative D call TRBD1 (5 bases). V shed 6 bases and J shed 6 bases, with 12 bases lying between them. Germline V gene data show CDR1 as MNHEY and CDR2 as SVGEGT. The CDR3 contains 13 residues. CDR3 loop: CASSRDGGQPQHF. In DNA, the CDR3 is TGTGCCAGCAGCCGGGACGGAGGTCAGCCCCAGCATTTT.

CDR3 bases: TGTGCCAGCAGCCTGCGTCGGCCCTACGAGCAGTACTTC. Protein: CASSLRRPYEQYF. This chain uses TRBV7-8 with TRBJ2-7, with no clear D. Per the germline V gene, CDR1 is SGHVS and CDR2 is FQNEAQ. Trimming stripped 5 bases from V and 2 bases from J, with 10 bases between. This CDR3 has 13 amino acids.

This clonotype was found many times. In DNA form, the CDR3 reads TGTGCCAGCAGCTTTACAGGGGGCACTGAAGCTTTCTTT. This encodes CASSFTGGTEAFF. This chain links TRBV5-6 with TRBJ1-1; 8 nucleotides match TRBD1. The CDR3 totals 13 residues. With V trimmed by 2 bases and J by 4 bases, 1 base remained unmatched. Germline CDR1 and CDR2: SGHDT and YYEEEE.

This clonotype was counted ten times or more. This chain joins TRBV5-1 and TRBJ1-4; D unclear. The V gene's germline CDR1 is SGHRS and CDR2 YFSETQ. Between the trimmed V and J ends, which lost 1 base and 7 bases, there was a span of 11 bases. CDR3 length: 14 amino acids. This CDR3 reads CASSLSGSVEKLFF. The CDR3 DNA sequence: TGCGCCAGCAGCTTGTCCGGGTCCGTTGAAAAACTGTTTTTT.

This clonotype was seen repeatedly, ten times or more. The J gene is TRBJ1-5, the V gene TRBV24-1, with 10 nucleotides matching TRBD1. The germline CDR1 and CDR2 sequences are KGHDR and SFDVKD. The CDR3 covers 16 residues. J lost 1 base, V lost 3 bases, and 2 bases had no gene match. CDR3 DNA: TGTGCCACCAGTGATGGGGGACAGGGGAGCAATCAGCCCCAGCATTTT. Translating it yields CATSDGGQGSNQPQHF.

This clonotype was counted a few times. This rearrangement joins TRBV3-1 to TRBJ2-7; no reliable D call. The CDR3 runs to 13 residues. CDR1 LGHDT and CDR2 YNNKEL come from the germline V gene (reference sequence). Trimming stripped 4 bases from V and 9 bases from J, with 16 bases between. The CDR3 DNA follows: TGTGCCAGCAGCCCACAAGGGCCCACGGGGCAGTACTTC. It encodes CASSPQGPTGQYF.

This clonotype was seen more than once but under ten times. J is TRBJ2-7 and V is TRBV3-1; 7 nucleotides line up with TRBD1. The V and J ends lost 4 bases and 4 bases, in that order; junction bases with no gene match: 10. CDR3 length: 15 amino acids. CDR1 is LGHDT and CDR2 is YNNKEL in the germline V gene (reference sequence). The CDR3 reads CASSPNPQGRYEQYF. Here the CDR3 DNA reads TGTGCCAGCAGCCCGAACCCACAGGGGCGGTACGAGCAGTACTTC.

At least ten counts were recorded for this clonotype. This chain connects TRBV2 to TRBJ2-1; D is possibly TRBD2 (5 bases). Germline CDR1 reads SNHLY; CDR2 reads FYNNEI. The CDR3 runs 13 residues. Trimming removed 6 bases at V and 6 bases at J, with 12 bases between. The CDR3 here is CASSSTRGNEQFF. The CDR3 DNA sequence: TGTGCCAGCAGCTCCACCCGGGGCAATGAGCAGTTCTTC.

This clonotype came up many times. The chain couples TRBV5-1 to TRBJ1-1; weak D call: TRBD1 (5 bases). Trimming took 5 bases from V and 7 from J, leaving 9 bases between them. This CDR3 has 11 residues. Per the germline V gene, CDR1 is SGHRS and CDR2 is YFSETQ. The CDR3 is CASRMGVEAFF. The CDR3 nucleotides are TGCGCCAGCAGAATGGGGGTTGAAGCTTTCTTT.

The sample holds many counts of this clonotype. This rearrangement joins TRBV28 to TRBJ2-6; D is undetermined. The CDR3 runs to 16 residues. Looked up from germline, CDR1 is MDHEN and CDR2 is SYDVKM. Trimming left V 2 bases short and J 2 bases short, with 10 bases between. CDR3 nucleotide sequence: TGTGCCAGCAGTTTAGAAGGGCGCCCTGGGGCCAACGTCCTGACTTTC. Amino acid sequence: CASSLEGRPGANVLTF.